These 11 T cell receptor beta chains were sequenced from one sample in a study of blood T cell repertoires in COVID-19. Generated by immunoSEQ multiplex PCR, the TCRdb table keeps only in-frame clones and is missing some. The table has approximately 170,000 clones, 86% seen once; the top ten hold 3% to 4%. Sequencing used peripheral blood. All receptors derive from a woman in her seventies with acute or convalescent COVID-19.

CDR3: CASSQGGGTYNSPLHF. For the CDR3, the DNA is TGTGCCAGCAGCCAAGGGGGAGGCACCTATAATTCACCCCTCCACTTT. The chain couples TRBV3-1 (or the pseudogene TRBV3-2) to TRBJ1-6, with unresolved D. Trimming left V 1 base short and J 2 bases short, with 9 bases between. The CDR3 contains 16 residues. From germline, CDR1 is LGHDT and CDR2 YNNKEL (reference sequence).

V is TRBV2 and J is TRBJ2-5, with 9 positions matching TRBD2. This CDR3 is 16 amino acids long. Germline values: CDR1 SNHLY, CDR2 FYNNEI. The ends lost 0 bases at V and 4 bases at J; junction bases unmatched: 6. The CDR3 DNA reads TGTGCCAGCAGTGAAGCGCTGCGGGGGGGCCGAGAGACCCAGTACTTC. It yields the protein CASSEALRGGRETQYF. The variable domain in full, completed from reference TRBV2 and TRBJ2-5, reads EPEVTQTPSHQVTQMGQEVILRCVPISNHLYFYWYRQILGQKVEFLVSFYNNEISEKSEIFDDQFSVERPDGSNFTLKIRSTKLEDSAMYFCASSEALRGGRETQYFGPGTRLLVL.

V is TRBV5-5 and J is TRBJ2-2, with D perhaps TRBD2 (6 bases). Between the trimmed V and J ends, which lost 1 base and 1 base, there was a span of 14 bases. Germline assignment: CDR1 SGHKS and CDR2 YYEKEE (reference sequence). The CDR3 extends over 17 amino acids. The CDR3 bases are TGTGCCAGCAGCTTGAGAGCAGGAGCGGGGAACACCGGGGAGCTGTTTTTT. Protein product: CASSLRAGAGNTGELFF.

The CDR3 is CASSLAGVNYGYTF. The CDR3 DNA reads as TGTGCCAGCAGCTTAGCAGGGGTAAACTATGGCTACACCTTC. The V and J genes are TRBV7-9 and TRBJ1-2, with a possible D match to TRBD1 (5 bases). V lost 0 bases, J lost 2 bases, and 7 bases lay in between. The germline V gene encodes CDR1 SEHNR and CDR2 FQNEAQ (reference sequence). The CDR3 runs to 14 residues.

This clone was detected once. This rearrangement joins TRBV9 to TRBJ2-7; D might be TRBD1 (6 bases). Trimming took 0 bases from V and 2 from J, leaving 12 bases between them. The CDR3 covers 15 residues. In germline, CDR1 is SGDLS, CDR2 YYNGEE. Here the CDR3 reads CASSVDPGHTYEQYF. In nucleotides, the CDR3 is TGTGCCAGCAGCGTAGACCCGGGACACACCTACGAGCAGTACTTC.

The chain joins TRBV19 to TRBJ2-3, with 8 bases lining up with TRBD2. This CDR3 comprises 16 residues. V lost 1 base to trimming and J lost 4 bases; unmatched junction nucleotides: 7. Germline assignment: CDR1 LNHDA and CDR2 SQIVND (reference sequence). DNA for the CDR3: TGTGCCAGTAGTATAGCCGGGGGGGCGCCATCAGATACGCAGTATTTT. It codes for CASSIAGGAPSDTQYF. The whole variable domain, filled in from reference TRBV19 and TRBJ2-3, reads DGGITQSPKYLFRKEGQNVTLSCEQNLNHDAMYWYRQDPGQGLRLIYYSQIVNDFQKGDIAEGYSVSREKKESFPLTVTSAQKNPTAFYLCASSIAGGAPSDTQYFGPGTRLTVL.

The DNA for the CDR3 is TGCAGCGTTGTGGTGGAGAGCAATCAGCCCCAGCATTTT. It encodes CSVVVESNQPQHF. The chain has TRBV29-1 and TRBJ1-5; D remains ambiguous. This CDR3 region has 13 residues. V was clipped by 4 bases and J by 1 base, with 8 bases between them. Germline CDR1 is SQVTM and CDR2 is ANQGSEA.

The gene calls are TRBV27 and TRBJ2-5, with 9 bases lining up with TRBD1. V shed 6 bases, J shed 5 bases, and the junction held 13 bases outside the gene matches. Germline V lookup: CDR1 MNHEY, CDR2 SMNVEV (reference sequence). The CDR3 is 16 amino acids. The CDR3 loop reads CASSIRGTGRWETQYF. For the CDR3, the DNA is TGTGCCAGCAGCATAAGAGGGACAGGGCGGTGGGAGACCCAGTACTTC.

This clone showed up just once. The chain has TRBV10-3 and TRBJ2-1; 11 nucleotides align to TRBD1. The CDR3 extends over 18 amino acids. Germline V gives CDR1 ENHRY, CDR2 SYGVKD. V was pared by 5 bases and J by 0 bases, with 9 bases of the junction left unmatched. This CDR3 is CAISPGQGVLSSYNEQFF. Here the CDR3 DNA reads TGTGCCATCAGTCCGGGACAGGGGGTCTTAAGCTCCTACAATGAGCAGTTCTTC.

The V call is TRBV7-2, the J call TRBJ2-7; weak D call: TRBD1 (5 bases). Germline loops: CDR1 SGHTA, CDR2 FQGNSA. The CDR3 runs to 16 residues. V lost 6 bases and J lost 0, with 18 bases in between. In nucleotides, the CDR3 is TGTGCCAGCAGGAGGTTTGGGGCAAGCTCCTCCTACGAGCAGTACTTC. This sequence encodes CASRRFGASSSYEQYF.

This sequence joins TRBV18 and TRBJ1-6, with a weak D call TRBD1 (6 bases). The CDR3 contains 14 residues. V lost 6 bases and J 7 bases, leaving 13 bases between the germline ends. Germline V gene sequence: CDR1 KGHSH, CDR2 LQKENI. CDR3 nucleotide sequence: TGTGCCAGCTCCGAGACAGGAGGAAATTCACCCCTCCACTTT. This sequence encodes CASSETGGNSPLHF.